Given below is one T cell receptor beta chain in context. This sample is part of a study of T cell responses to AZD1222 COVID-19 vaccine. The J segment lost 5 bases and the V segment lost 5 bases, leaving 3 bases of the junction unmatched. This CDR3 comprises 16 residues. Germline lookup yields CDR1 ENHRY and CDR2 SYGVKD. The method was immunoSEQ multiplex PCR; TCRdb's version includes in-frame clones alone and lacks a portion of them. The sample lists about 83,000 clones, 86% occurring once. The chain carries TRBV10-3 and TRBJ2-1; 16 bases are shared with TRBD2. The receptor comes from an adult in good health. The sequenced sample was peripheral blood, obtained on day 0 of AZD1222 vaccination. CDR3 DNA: TGTGCCATCAGTAAGGGACTAGCGGGAGGGGACAATGAGCAGTTCTTC. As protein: CAISKGLAGGDNEQFF.